The clone carrying this TCR beta chain was counted many times. No antigen is known for it. These data belong to a study of T-cell reconstitution after alpha-beta-depleted transplantation in children. The length of the CDR3 is 16 residues. Germline V gene sequence: CDR1 SQVTM, CDR2 ANQGSEA. The V gene lost 4 bases and the J gene lost 2 bases, with 18 bases spanning the gap. Study outcomes and limitations: Alpha-beta T cells about two months after transplant reportedly derived from several hundred expanded graft clones. Once a year had passed after transplant, T-cell counts and diversity came mostly from newly produced T cells. Diversity of TCRbeta at day 60 was high in some patients, arising from surviving recipient T cells and thymic progenitors.

Researchers prepared the TCRbeta library using unique molecular identifiers, the study reports. TCRdb reanalysed the PCR reads using MiXCR and keeps one entry per CDR3 protein. Of a few hundred thousand distinct CDR3 sequences listed, approximately 6.9% are singletons. The source is a boy between 2 and 15 years old with acute lymphoblastic leukemia, due to receive a stem cell transplant. The chain carries TRBV29-1 and TRBJ2-1; the D call may be TRBD1 or TRBD2 (7 bases each). The sequencing here drew on PBMCs, taken before TCRalphabeta/CD19-depleted stem cell transplant. CDR3 sequence: CSVGGGQQGTYNEQFF. The CDR3 DNA reads TGCAGCGTTGGGGGGGGTCAACAGGGGACCTACAATGAGCAGTTCTTC.